Shown below are 17 T cell receptor beta chains from a single sample sequenced in a study of blood T cell repertoires in COVID-19. Clones were read by immunoSEQ multiplex PCR, and TCRdb kept only the in-frame ones, dropping some. This table has approximately 60,000 clones, approximately 80% appearing once. Specimen: peripheral blood. These receptor sequences come from a man aged 60 to 75 with acute or convalescent COVID-19.

The chain links TRBV7-9 to TRBJ2-7; TRBD2 is a possible D gene (5 bases). Trimming left V 5 bases short and J 7 bases short, with 12 bases between. Germline V gives CDR1 SEHNR, CDR2 FQNEAQ (reference sequence). This CDR3 contains 12 residues. The CDR3 loop is CASSMPTGEQYF. Here the CDR3 DNA reads TGTGCCAGCAGCATGCCGACGGGGGAGCAGTACTTC.

This rearrangement joins TRBV19 to TRBJ1-5; 7 bases are a match to TRBD1. Trimming cost V 4 bases and J 0 bases; bases outside gene matches: 6. The CDR3 extends over 16 amino acids. Looked up from germline, CDR1 is LNHDA and CDR2 is SQIVND (reference sequence). CDR3 sequence (DNA): TGTGCCAGTAGTAAGGGACAGAAATATAGCAATCAGCCCCAGCATTTT. Its translation: CASSKGQKYSNQPQHF.

This clone was observed a few times. The chain carries TRBV7-2 and TRBJ2-7; TRBD1 might be the D (7 bases). There are 15 residues in the CDR3. Trimming pared 5 bases from V and 2 bases from J, leaving 16 bases between. In germline, CDR1 is SGHTA, CDR2 FQGNSA. The CDR3 DNA sequence: TGTGCCAGCAGCCTGAGGGCCAGGGGGGCCTACGAGCAGTACTTC. Its translation: CASSLRARGAYEQYF. The variable domain in full, completed from reference TRBV7-2 and TRBJ2-7, reads GAGVSQSPSNKVTEKGKDVELRCDPISGHTALYWYRQSLGQGLEFLIYFQGNSAPDKSGLPSDRFSAERTGGSVSTLTIQRTQQEDSAVYLCASSLRARGAYEQYFGPGTRLTVT.

This sequence joins TRBV6-5 and TRBJ2-5, with 9 bases identical to TRBD1. CDR1 is MNHEY, CDR2 SVGAGI, per germline. The V gene end was trimmed by 4 bases and the J gene end by 5 bases; junction bases not matched to a gene: 5. The CDR3 extends over 14 amino acids. The CDR3 bases are TGTGCCAGCAGTTTTACAGGGGGCGTTGAGACCCAGTACTTC. Translation: CASSFTGGVETQYF.

The V and J genes are TRBV4-1 and TRBJ2-3, with 8 positions matching TRBD2. V lost 7 bases to trimming and J lost 4 bases; unmatched junction nucleotides: 10. This CDR3 region has 15 residues. Looked up from germline, CDR1 is MGHRA and CDR2 is YSYEKL. The CDR3 loop is CASTRTSGGADTQYF. CDR3 DNA sequence: TGCGCCAGCACCAGAACTAGCGGAGGCGCAGATACGCAGTATTTT.

The chain is built from TRBV5-1 and TRBJ2-3; a weak D match, TRBD1 (6 bases). Per germline, CDR1 SGHRS and CDR2 YFSETQ. The CDR3 is made up of 15 amino acids. The V gene lost 6 bases and the J gene lost 5 bases, with 19 bases spanning the gap. In DNA, the CDR3 is TGCGCCAGCAATAGAAGGGGGACACTAGAAGATACGCAGTATTTT. The encoded protein is CASNRRGTLEDTQYF. The full variable domain, rest sourced from reference TRBV5-1 and TRBJ2-3, is KAGVTQTPRYLIKTRGQQVTLSCSPISGHRSVSWYQQTPGQGLQFLFEYFSETQRNKGNFPGRFSGRQFSNSRSEMNVSTLELGDSALYLCASNRRGTLEDTQYFGPGTRLTVL.

This rearrangement joins TRBV3-1 (or the pseudogene TRBV3-2) to TRBJ2-3; 11 positions agree with TRBD2. This CDR3 has 16 residues. The trim removed 2 bases at V and 4 bases at J, leaving 5 bases unmatched. CDR1 is LGHDT, CDR2 YNNKEL, per germline (reference sequence). The DNA for the CDR3 is TGTGCCAGCAGCCAAATTAGCGGGAGGGCCCCAGATACGCAGTATTTT. It translates to CASSQISGRAPDTQYF.

The chain recombines TRBV6-5 with TRBJ1-1; D remains ambiguous. The CDR3 runs 12 residues. V was clipped by 4 bases and J by 8 bases, with 11 bases between them. The germline CDR1 and CDR2 sequences are MNHEY and SVGAGI. CDR3 sequence reads: CASSFRQGEAFF. The CDR3, as DNA: TGTGCCAGCAGTTTCCGACAAGGAGAAGCTTTCTTT.

As concerns this clone: Germline is not matched at one junction end, which may reflect a read error. J is TRBJ1-1 and V is TRBV7-7; D is perhaps TRBD1 (5 bases). The CDR3 consists of 13 residues. The germline V gene encodes CDR1 SSHAT and CDR2 FNYEAQ (reference sequence). Here the CDR3 DNA reads TGTGCTAGCAGCTTGGGGCAGAACACTGAAGCTTTCTTT. Encoded protein: CASSLGQNTEAFF.

The CDR3 nucleotides are TGTGCCACCAGCAGAGGAATACGGACAAGCCTTGCAACTAATGAAAAACTGTTTTTT. It yields the protein CATSRGIRTSLATNEKLFF. This rearrangement joins TRBV15 to TRBJ1-4; the D gene is possibly TRBD1 (5 bases). From germline, CDR1 is LNHNV and CDR2 YYDKDF (reference sequence). V shed 1 base and J shed 0 bases, with 18 bases lying between them. This CDR3 is 19 amino acids long.

The J gene is TRBJ1-4, the V gene TRBV21-1; the D call TRBD1 from the table was never checked on the DNA. TRBV21-1 is described as a pseudogene. The length of the CDR3 is 14 residues. The chain's CDR3 is CASSKRDRHEKLFF. In nucleotides, the CDR3 is TGTGCCAGCAGCAAAAGGGACAGGCATGAAAAACTGTTTTTT.

The chain carries TRBV10-3 and TRBJ2-7; maybe TRBD1 (6 bases). V was cut by 3 bases and J by 5 bases, with 14 bases left in between. Germline V gene sequence: CDR1 ENHRY, CDR2 SYGVKD. CDR3 size: 14 residues. The CDR3 DNA follows: TGTGCCATCAGTGACCCTGGCAGGGGTGACGAGCAGTACTTC. It yields the protein CAISDPGRGDEQYF.

This chain connects TRBV4-3 to TRBJ2-1; D remains ambiguous. Germline loops: CDR1 LGHNA, CDR2 YSLEER. CDR3 size: 13 residues. V was pared by 0 bases and J by 9 bases, with 9 bases between. DNA for the CDR3: TGCGCCAGCAGCCAAGATTACGCGATTGAGCAGTTCTTC. This translates into CASSQDYAIEQFF.

This clone occurred once. The CDR3 DNA reads as TGTGCCAGCTCACCCCAAGGGGGTGGCGAGCAGTACTTC. It is translated as CASSPQGGGEQYF. The chain joins TRBV18 to TRBJ2-7, with TRBD1 as a possible D gene (6 bases). Germline V gives CDR1 KGHSH, CDR2 LQKENI. Trimming left V 3 bases short and J 6 bases short, with 12 bases between. The CDR3 is made up of 13 amino acids.

The J gene is TRBJ1-3, the V gene TRBV4-2, with D unclear. V was shortened by 0 bases and J by 0 bases, with 12 bases between the two germline ends. The CDR3 sequence is 17 residues long. Germline V CDR1 and CDR2: LGHNA, YNFKEQ. CDR3 sequence (DNA): TGTGCCAGCAGCCAAGATCTGGGCAGAAACTCTGGAAACACCATATATTTT. It codes for CASSQDLGRNSGNTIYF.

The V gene is TRBV19, the J gene TRBJ1-5, with D possibly matching TRBD1 (5 bases). Germline-derived CDR1 and CDR2 are LNHDA and SQIVND (reference sequence). V was shortened by 7 bases and J by 7 bases, with 17 bases between the two germline ends. This CDR3 contains 14 residues. CDR3 DNA: TGTGCCAGTAAACTCTCAGGGTCCCGGCAGCCCCAGCATTTT. It codes for CASKLSGSRQPQHF.

The chain carries TRBV27 and TRBJ2-3, with a possible D match to TRBD2 (5 bases). CDR1 and CDR2 from the germline V gene are MNHEY and SMNVEV (reference sequence). V was clipped by 3 bases and J by 6 bases, with 7 bases between them. CDR3 length equals 12 residues. The CDR3 nucleotides read TGTGCCAGCAGTTTCACGGGGGATACGCAGTATTTT. As protein: CASSFTGDTQYF.